A single T cell receptor beta chain is shown here with its context. Sequencing used immunoSEQ multiplex PCR; TCRdb keeps in-frame clones, though not all of them. Here the sample spans approximately 210,000 clones, about nine tenths being singletons. This sample is drawn from a study of control samples from healthy donors and cancer patients. Germline V lookup: CDR1 MNHEY, CDR2 SMNVEV (reference sequence). The CDR3 covers 15 residues. The V end lost 7 bases, the J end lost 1 base, and 13 bases lay between the germline ends. What was sequenced was blood. This TCR derives from a man younger than 40 in good health. This rearrangement joins TRBV27 to TRBJ2-2, with D hard to call. CDR3: CASTDPSQNTGELFF. CDR3 sequence (DNA): TGTGCCAGCACCGATCCGAGCCAGAACACCGGGGAGCTGTTTTTT.